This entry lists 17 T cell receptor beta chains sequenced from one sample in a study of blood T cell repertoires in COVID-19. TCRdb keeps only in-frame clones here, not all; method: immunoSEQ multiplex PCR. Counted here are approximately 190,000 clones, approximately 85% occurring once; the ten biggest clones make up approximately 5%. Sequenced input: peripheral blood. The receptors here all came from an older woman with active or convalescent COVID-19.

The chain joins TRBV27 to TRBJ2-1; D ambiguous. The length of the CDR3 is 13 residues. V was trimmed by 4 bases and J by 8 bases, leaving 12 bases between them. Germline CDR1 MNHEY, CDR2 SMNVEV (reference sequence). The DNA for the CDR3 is TGTGCCAGCAGTTCCGGTCTCGATTATGAGCAGTTCTTC. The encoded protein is CASSSGLDYEQFF.

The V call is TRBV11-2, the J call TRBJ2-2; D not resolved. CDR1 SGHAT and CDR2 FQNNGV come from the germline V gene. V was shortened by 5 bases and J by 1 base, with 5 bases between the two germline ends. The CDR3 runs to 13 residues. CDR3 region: CASSLLNTGELFF. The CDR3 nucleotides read TGTGCCAGCAGCCTATTGAACACCGGGGAGCTGTTTTTT.

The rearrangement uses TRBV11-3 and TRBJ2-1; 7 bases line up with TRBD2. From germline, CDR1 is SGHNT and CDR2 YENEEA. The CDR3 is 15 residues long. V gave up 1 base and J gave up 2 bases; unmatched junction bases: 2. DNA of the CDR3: TGTGCCAGCAGCTTAGGCGGGAGCACCTACAATGAGCAGTTCTTC. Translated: CASSLGGSTYNEQFF.

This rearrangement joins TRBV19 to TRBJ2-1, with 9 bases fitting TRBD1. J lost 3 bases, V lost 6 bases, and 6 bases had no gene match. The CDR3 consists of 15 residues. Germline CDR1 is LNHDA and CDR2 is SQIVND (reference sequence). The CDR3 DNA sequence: TGTGCCAGTAGCCACCCGGGACAGGGCTACAATGAGCAGTTCTTC. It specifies CASSHPGQGYNEQFF.

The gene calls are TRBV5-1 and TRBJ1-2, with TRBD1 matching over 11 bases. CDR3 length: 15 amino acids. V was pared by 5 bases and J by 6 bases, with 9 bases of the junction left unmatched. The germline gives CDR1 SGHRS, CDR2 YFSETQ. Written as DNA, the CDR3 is TGCGCCAGCAGGCCTTTGGACAGGGGGCGCGATGGCTACACCTTC. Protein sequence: CASRPLDRGRDGYTF.

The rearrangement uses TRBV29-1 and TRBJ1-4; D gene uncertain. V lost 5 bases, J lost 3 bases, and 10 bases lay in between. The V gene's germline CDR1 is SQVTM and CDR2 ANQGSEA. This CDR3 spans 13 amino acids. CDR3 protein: CSVSNSANEKLFF. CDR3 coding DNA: TGCAGCGTTTCAAATTCAGCTAATGAAAAACTGTTTTTT.

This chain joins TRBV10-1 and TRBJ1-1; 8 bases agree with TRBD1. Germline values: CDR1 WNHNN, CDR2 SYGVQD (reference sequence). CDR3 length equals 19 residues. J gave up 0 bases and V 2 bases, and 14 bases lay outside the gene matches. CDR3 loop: CASSETLSAGTGLNTEAFF. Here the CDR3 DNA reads TGCGCCAGCAGTGAGACCCTATCTGCTGGGACAGGTCTGAACACTGAAGCTTTCTTT.

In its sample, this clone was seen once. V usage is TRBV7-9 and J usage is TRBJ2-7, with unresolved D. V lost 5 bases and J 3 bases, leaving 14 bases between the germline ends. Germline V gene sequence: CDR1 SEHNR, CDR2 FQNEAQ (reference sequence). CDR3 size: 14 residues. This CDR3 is CASSPNTASYEQYF. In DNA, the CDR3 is TGTGCCAGCAGCCCGAATACCGCGAGCTACGAGCAGTACTTC.

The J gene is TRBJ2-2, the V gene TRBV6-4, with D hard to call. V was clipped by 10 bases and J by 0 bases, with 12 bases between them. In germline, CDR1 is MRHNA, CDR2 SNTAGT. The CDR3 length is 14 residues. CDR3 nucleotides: TGTGCCACTCAGTCAGTTACGAACACCGGGGAGCTGTTTTTT. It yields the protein CATQSVTNTGELFF.

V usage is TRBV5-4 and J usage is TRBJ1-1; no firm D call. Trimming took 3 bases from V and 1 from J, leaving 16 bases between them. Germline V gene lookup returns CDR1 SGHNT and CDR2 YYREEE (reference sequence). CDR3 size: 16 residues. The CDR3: CASSSGGVTPNTEAFF. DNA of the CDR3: TGTGCCAGCAGCTCCGGCGGGGTGACGCCGAACACTGAAGCTTTCTTT. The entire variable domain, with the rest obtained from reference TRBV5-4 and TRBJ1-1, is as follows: ETGVTQSPTHLIKTRGQQVTLRCSSQSGHNTVSWYQQALGQGPQFIFQYYREEENGRGNFPPRFSGLQFPNYSSELNVNALELDDSALYLCASSSGGVTPNTEAFFGQGTRLTVV.

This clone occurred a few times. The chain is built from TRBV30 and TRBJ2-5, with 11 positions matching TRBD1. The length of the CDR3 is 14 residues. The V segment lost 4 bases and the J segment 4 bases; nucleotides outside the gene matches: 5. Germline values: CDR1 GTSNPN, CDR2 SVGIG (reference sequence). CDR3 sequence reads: CAWTRDRGAETQYF. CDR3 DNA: TGTGCCTGGACCCGGGACAGGGGGGCAGAGACCCAGTACTTC. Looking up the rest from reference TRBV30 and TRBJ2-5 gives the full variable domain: SQTIHQWPATLVQPVGSPLSLECTVEGTSNPNLYWYRQAAGRGLQLLFYSVGIGQISSEVPQNLSASRPQDRQFILSSKKLLLSDSGFYLCAWTRDRGAETQYFGPGTRLLVL.

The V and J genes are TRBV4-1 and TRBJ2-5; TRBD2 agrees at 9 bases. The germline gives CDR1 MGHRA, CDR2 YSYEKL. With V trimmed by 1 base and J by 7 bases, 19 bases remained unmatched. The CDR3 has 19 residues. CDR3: CASSQGGSLEVAGVVTQYF. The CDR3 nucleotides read TGCGCCAGCAGCCAAGGGGGGTCCCTGGAGGTAGCGGGAGTAGTGACCCAGTACTTC.

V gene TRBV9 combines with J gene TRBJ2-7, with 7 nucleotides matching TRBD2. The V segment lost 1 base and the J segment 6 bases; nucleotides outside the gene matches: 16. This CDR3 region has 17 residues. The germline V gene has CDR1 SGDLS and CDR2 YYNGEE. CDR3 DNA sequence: TGTGCCAGCAGCGTATCGACGGCAGGAGGGAGGGCCGGCGAGCAGTACTTC. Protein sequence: CASSVSTAGGRAGEQYF.

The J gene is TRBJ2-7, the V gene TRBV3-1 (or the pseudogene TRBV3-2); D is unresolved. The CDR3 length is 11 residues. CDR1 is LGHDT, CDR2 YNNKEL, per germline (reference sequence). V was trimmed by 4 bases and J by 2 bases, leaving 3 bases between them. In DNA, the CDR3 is TGTGCCAGCAGCCGCGCCTACGAGCAGTACTTC. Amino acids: CASSRAYEQYF.

The CDR3 protein is CASSYSSGYEGETQYF. CDR3 DNA sequence: TGCGCCAGCAGCTACTCTAGCGGGTACGAGGGGGAGACCCAGTACTTC. J is TRBJ2-5 and V is TRBV5-1; 8 bases agree with TRBD2. The V gene's germline CDR1 is SGHRS and CDR2 YFSETQ. This CDR3 spans 16 amino acids. V shed 3 bases, J shed 5 bases, and the junction held 12 bases outside the gene matches. Complete variable domain (other parts from reference TRBV5-1 and TRBJ2-5): KAGVTQTPRYLIKTRGQQVTLSCSPISGHRSVSWYQQTPGQGLQFLFEYFSETQRNKGNFPGRFSGRQFSNSRSEMNVSTLELGDSALYLCASSYSSGYEGETQYFGPGTRLLVL.

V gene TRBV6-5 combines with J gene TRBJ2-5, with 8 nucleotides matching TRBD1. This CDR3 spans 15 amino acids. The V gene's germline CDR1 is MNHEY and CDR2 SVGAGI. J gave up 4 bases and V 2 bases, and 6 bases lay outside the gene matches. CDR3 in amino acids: CASSYTGGLGETQYF. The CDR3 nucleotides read TGTGCCAGCAGTTACACAGGGGGGCTAGGAGAGACCCAGTACTTC.

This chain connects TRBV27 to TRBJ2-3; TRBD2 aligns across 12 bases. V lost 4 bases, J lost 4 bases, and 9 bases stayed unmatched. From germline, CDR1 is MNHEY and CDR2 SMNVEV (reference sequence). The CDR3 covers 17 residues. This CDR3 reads CASSSPLAGGGPDTQYF. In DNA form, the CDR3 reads TGTGCCAGCAGTTCCCCTCTAGCGGGAGGGGGGCCAGATACGCAGTATTTT.